A single T cell receptor beta chain is shown here with its context. This record comes from a study of Ad26.COV2.S vaccination and SARS-CoV-2 variants. The treatment here: roughly 18 received Ad26.COV2.S at low or high dose, single or two shots; about 5 received placebo; per-sample allocation not given. Collection of the samples took place on day 63 after the first injection of vaccine or placebo. Sequencing was performed with immunoSEQ multiplex PCR; in TCRdb, only in-frame clones are kept and a portion is missing. The sample consists of a few hundred thousand clones, more than 75% of them appearing once. This clonotype was sampled from a person aged 18-65 years who received the Ad26.COV2.S COVID-19 vaccine or a placebo. The specimen comprised peripheral blood, sampled in a trial of Ad26.COV2.S vaccine versus placebo.

CDR3 nucleotides: TGTGCCAGCAGCCGGTCTGCGTCTGTGCTCGGGGAGCTGTTTTTT. Translation: CASSRSASVLGELFF. The chain employs TRBV11-2 and TRBJ2-2; D is unresolved. Germline loops: CDR1 SGHAT, CDR2 FQNNGV. The CDR3 extends over 15 amino acids. Trimming shortened V by 5 bases and J by 7 bases, and 17 bases separated the two germline ends.